A selection of T cell receptor beta chains follows, all from one sample in a study of cytomegalovirus exposure and HLA in healthy donors. Method: immunoSEQ multiplex PCR; TCRdb's copy keeps in-frame clones and lacks some. This table holds roughly 150,000 clones, just over 70% found once. The sample consisted of PBMCs. The receptor source for this set is a man younger than 35 in good health and CMV-seropositive. Both conserved end residues are part of each CDR3. D genes are given only for firm matches. The size of a clone is reported for some rows only, either as once, few or many, or as a class for expanded clones.

TGTGCCAGCAGCTTACAGGGACAGGGGGCGCGAGGCTACACCTTC	CASSLQGQGARGYTF	TRBD1	TRBJ1-2	NA	TRBV7-2
TGTGCCAGCTCCCGAGGGCCCACCGGGGAGCTGTTTTTT	CASSRGPTGELFF	NA	TRBJ2-2	NA	TRBV2
TGTGCCAGTACCCCCGCTAGCGGGAGCCTTGAGCAGTTCTTC	CASTPASGSLEQFF	TRBD2	TRBJ2-1	few	TRBV19
TGTGCCAGCAAACCAGCGGGAGGGGCGAACACCGGGGAGCTGTTTTTT	CASKPAGGANTGELFF	TRBD2	TRBJ2-2	NA	TRBV13
TGCGCCAGCAGCTTGGGGACAGGGTTTAATCAGCCCCAGCATTTT	CASSLGTGFNQPQHF	TRBD1	TRBJ1-5	NA	TRBV5-1
TGTGCCAGCAGTTCCAGATGGTCGACAGGGGGCTATGGCTACACCTTC	CASSSRWSTGGYGYTF	TRBD1	TRBJ1-2	NA	TRBV27
TGTGCCAGCAGCTTGGAGTCCCGGGGGACTGAAGCTTTCTTT	CASSLESRGTEAFF	NA	TRBJ1-1	NA	TRBV5-4
TGTGCCAGCAGCGTAGGGGGGGACCCAAGCACAGATACGCAGTATTTT	CASSVGGDPSTDTQYF	NA	TRBJ2-3	NA	TRBV9
TGTGCCAGCAGCTTACTCCAGGGACAAGAGACCCAGTACTTC	CASSLLQGQETQYF	NA	TRBJ2-5	NA	TRBV11-3
TGTGCCACCAGCAGAGAGCAAGGGGGGGGTTATGGCTACACCTTC	CATSREQGGGYGYTF	NA	TRBJ1-2	NA	TRBV15
TGTGCCAGCAGCGTAGATCTGGGGGCGGGCTATGGCTACACCTTC	CASSVDLGAGYGYTF	NA	TRBJ1-2	NA	TRBV9
TGCGCCAGCAGCTACCGGGACAAAGGTTTCATGAACACTGAAGCTTTCTTT	CASSYRDKGFMNTEAFF	NA	TRBJ1-1	NA	TRBV5-1
TGTGCCAGTAGTACCCGGGACACCCTCACCGGGGAGCTGTTTTTT	CASSTRDTLTGELFF	NA	TRBJ2-2	once	TRBV19
TGTGCCAGCTACGGGAGGGGAACTAACTATGGCTACACCTTC	CASYGRGTNYGYTF	NA	TRBJ1-2	few	TRBV2
TGTGCCAGCAGCCCGCCGGGAGCTAACTATGGCTACACCTTC	CASSPPGANYGYTF	NA	TRBJ1-2	NA	TRBV28